This TCR beta chain was sequenced during a study of siplizumab effects on memory and regulatory T cells. This clone was counted a single time. Its antigen is not known. Broader study findings: The study did not confirm that proliferating Tregs from siplizumab cultures were suppressive. In roughly 75-95% of proliferating CD4+ or CD8+ clones, a naive or memory phenotype could not be assigned.

Assayed TCR templates numbered about 10^5 for each sample. This table comes from immunoSEQ multiplex PCR, and its TCRdb copy is limited to in-frame clones, with some not included. The sample lists some 99,000 clones, 92% occurring once. Sequenced: Tregs sorted from blood. This receptor was taken from a human donor in good health.

The CDR3 coding sequence is TGTGCCAGCAGTGAAGGGGGGGCTCGCGGTGGCTACACCTTC. It yields the protein CASSEGGARGGYTF. This sequence joins TRBV6-1 and TRBJ1-2, with D possibly TRBD1 on 6 matching bases. The V end was cut by 1 base, the J end by 7 bases, with 13 bases between. Germline CDR1 reads MNHNS; CDR2 reads SASEGT. The CDR3 spans 14 residues.